Below are 22 T cell receptor beta chains sequenced from a single sample in a study of blood T cell repertoires in COVID-19. Repertoires were generated with immunoSEQ multiplex PCR, while TCRdb's copy carries only in-frame clones and drops some. The table has approximately 250,000 clones, about nine tenths seen once; the top ten hold over 3.5%. The material sequenced was PBMCs or T cells enriched from blood (not recorded which). These receptors were collected from a woman in her twenties or thirties with acute COVID-19.

This chain connects TRBV2 to TRBJ1-2; 7 nucleotides align to TRBD1. Per germline, CDR1 SNHLY and CDR2 FYNNEI. Trimming removed 6 bases from V and 8 bases from J; junction bases left unmatched: 6. The CDR3 has 12 amino acids. Written as DNA, the CDR3 is TGTGCCAGCAGGGGGGACAGTAAAGGCTACACCTTC. Its translation is CASRGDSKGYTF.

The V gene is TRBV29-1, the J gene TRBJ2-6; possible D gene TRBD2, 5 bases. Germline loops: CDR1 SQVTM, CDR2 ANQGSEA. Trimming took 6 bases from V and 3 from J, leaving 12 bases between them. The CDR3 covers 14 residues. The CDR3 protein is CSVDAGFGANVLTF. The CDR3, as DNA: TGCAGCGTCGATGCGGGTTTTGGGGCCAACGTCCTGACTTTC. Based on the CDR3 plus reference TRBV29-1 and TRBJ2-6, the full variable domain is SAVISQKPSRDICQRGTSLTIQCQVDSQVTMMFWYRQQPGQSLTLIATANQGSEATYESGFVIDKFPISRPNLTFSTLTVSNMSPEDSSIYLCSVDAGFGANVLTFGAGSRLTVL.

This chain connects TRBV6-5 to TRBJ1-5, with D possibly TRBD1 on 6 matching bases. Trimming removed 4 bases from V and 9 bases from J, with 19 bases in between. In germline, CDR1 is MNHEY, CDR2 SVGAGI. The CDR3 contains 15 residues. The CDR3 DNA reads TGTGCCAGCAGTTTAGAGAGGGGGTCACTTTGGCCCCAGCATTTT. Translated: CASSLERGSLWPQHF.

A note on this clone: The same CDR3 arises from other DNA sequences in this sample as well. The gene calls are TRBV12-3 or TRBV12-4 and TRBJ1-3; D is undetermined. V shed 6 bases and J shed 4 bases, with 10 bases lying between them. The CDR3 length is 13 residues. CDR3 amino acids: CASSFRGGNTIYF. CDR3 nucleotide sequence: TGTGCCAGCAGCTTTAGAGGAGGAAACACCATATATTTT.

The V call is TRBV7-2, the J call TRBJ2-2; D gene uncertain. V gave up 3 bases and J gave up 3 bases, with 8 bases separating them. Germline V gives CDR1 SGHTA, CDR2 FQGNSA. CDR3 length: 14 residues. For the CDR3, the DNA is TGTGCCAGCAGCTTGGTCGCAGACACCGGGGAGCTGTTTTTT. This translates into CASSLVADTGELFF.

The chain joins TRBV7-8 to TRBJ2-7; D is perhaps TRBD1 (6 bases). Germline-derived CDR1 and CDR2 are SGHVS and FQNEAQ. CDR3 length equals 15 residues. Trimming cost V 5 bases and J 7 bases, with 21 bases left between them. The CDR3 DNA follows: TGTGCCAGCAGCCTAGGGAATCCAGGGGTAGGGGAGCAGTACTTC. It encodes CASSLGNPGVGEQYF.

In nucleotides, the CDR3 is TGTGCCAGTCAGACAGGGGCTAGTGGCTACACCTTC. Its translation: CASQTGASGYTF. The chain couples TRBV2 to TRBJ1-2, with 8 bases aligning to TRBD1. The CDR3 covers 12 residues. In germline, CDR1 is SNHLY, CDR2 FYNNEI. The junction had 7 bases not matched to a gene; V was cut back by 9 bases and J by 7 bases.

The chain uses TRBV18 and TRBJ2-1; 7 bases are a match to TRBD2. Germline trimming cut 8 bases from V and 4 bases from J; bases unmatched to any gene: 11. CDR3 length: 15 amino acids. The germline V gene encodes CDR1 KGHSH and CDR2 LQKENI. The CDR3 sequence is CASRSAGANYNEQFF. The DNA of the CDR3 is TGTGCCAGCCGATCCGCGGGAGCGAATTACAATGAGCAGTTCTTC.

The J gene is TRBJ1-2, the V gene TRBV7-9, with D possibly being TRBD1 (5 bases). Germline V gives CDR1 SEHNR, CDR2 FQNEAQ (reference sequence). The CDR3 covers 15 residues. V lost 4 bases and J lost 5, with 17 bases in between. The CDR3 DNA is TGTGCCAGCAGCTACCTGGGGCCAGCTGGGTATGGCTACACCTTC. It yields the protein CASSYLGPAGYGYTF.

A single count supports this clone. V is TRBV27 and J is TRBJ1-2; the D gene is possibly TRBD1 (5 bases). Germline V gene lookup returns CDR1 MNHEY and CDR2 SMNVEV (reference sequence). This CDR3 has 16 residues. With 6 bases removed from V and 5 bases from J, the gap between germline ends came to 22 bases. CDR3 bases: TGTGCCAGCAGGTGGCCCAGGGCGGGGGATGATTATGGCTACACCTTC. As protein: CASRWPRAGDDYGYTF.

This chain joins TRBV27 and TRBJ1-2; weak D call: TRBD1 (5 bases). CDR3 length equals 14 residues. V lost 2 bases and J 5 bases, leaving 12 bases between the germline ends. Per the germline V gene, CDR1 is MNHEY and CDR2 is SMNVEV (reference sequence). The CDR3 reads CASSLGGQGYGYTF. Here the CDR3 DNA reads TGTGCCAGCAGTTTAGGTGGGCAGGGTTATGGCTACACCTTC.

This chain connects TRBV4-1 to TRBJ1-1, with D tentatively TRBD1 (6 bases). V lost 2 bases and J 1 base, leaving 11 bases between the germline ends. The CDR3 covers 15 residues. CDR1 is MGHRA, CDR2 YSYEKL, per germline. The CDR3: CASSQPGQKNTEAFF. Here the CDR3 DNA reads TGCGCCAGCAGCCAACCTGGACAGAAGAACACTGAAGCTTTCTTT.

This sequence joins TRBV7-6 and TRBJ1-1; D is ambiguous. The V end lost 6 bases, the J end lost 6 bases, and 20 bases lay between the germline ends. Looked up from germline, CDR1 is SGHVS and CDR2 is FNYEAQ. The CDR3 has 15 amino acids. In DNA form, the CDR3 reads TGTGCCAGCAGTACGGAGGCAACACACAACGCTGAAGCTTTCTTT. Encoded protein: CASSTEATHNAEAFF.

The V gene is TRBV28, the J gene TRBJ1-2, with D perhaps matching TRBD1 (5 bases). Trimming pared 4 bases from V and 5 bases from J, leaving 11 bases between. Germline V gene lookup returns CDR1 MDHEN and CDR2 SYDVKM. The CDR3 contains 13 residues. CDR3 region: CASSSPTVYGYTF. For the CDR3, the DNA is TGTGCCAGCAGTTCCCCGACAGTTTATGGCTACACCTTC.

The rearrangement joins TRBV18 to TRBJ2-2; 13 nucleotides line up with TRBD2. From germline, CDR1 is KGHSH and CDR2 LQKENI. There are 16 residues in the CDR3. V lost 4 bases to trimming and J lost 3 bases; unmatched junction nucleotides: 2. The CDR3 DNA is TGTGCCAGCTCACAAGGACTAGCGGGAGACACCGGGGAGCTGTTTTTT. Translating it yields CASSQGLAGDTGELFF.

This chain uses TRBV6-2 or TRBV6-3 with TRBJ1-1; D is undetermined. V was cut by 4 bases and J by 8 bases, with 11 bases left in between. The length of the CDR3 is 12 residues. Per germline, CDR1 MNHEY and CDR2 SVGEGT. The CDR3 region has the DNA TGTGCCAGCAGTTTGGCAGGAATAGAAGCTTTCTTT. Its protein is CASSLAGIEAFF.

As regards this clone: The sample has other DNA sequences that encode this CDR3 too. J is TRBJ2-2 and V is TRBV28; D gene ambiguous. Trimming removed 3 bases from V and 6 bases from J, with 5 bases in between. Germline loops: CDR1 MDHEN, CDR2 SYDVKM. CDR3 size: 12 residues. CDR3 protein: CASSLFSGELFF. The CDR3 nucleotides are TGTGCCAGCAGTTTGTTCTCCGGGGAGCTGTTTTTT.

The chain has TRBV4-2 and TRBJ1-1, with 8 nucleotides matching TRBD1. This CDR3 is built from 15 residues. CDR1 LGHNA and CDR2 YNFKEQ come from the germline V gene. The V gene end was trimmed by 3 bases and the J gene end by 5 bases; junction bases not matched to a gene: 8. CDR3 DNA: TGTGCCAGCAGCCAGCTACAGGGGGTAGTAACTGAAGCTTTCTTT. It codes for CASSQLQGVVTEAFF.

The J gene is TRBJ2-5, the V gene TRBV5-6, with D maybe TRBD2 (6 bases). CDR3 length: 13 residues. V gave up 4 bases and J gave up 2 bases, with 9 bases separating them. Germline assignment: CDR1 SGHDT and CDR2 YYEEEE. The CDR3: CASSAGLQETQYF. The DNA for the CDR3 is TGTGCCAGCAGCGCGGGACTTCAAGAGACCCAGTACTTC.

This clone was found a few times. The chain recombines TRBV30 with TRBJ1-1; weak D call: TRBD1 (6 bases). The germline CDR1 and CDR2 sequences are GTSNPN and SVGIG (reference sequence). The CDR3 sequence is 13 residues long. The V end lost 4 bases, the J end lost 3 bases, and 12 bases lay between the germline ends. The CDR3 loop reads CAWNMPGDTEAFF. The DNA of the CDR3 is TGTGCCTGGAACATGCCAGGGGACACTGAAGCTTTCTTT.

The V call is TRBV3-1 (or the pseudogene TRBV3-2), the J call TRBJ1-5, with D unresolved. V lost 4 bases to trimming and J lost 6 bases, with 16 bases between them. Germline CDR1 reads LGHDT; CDR2 reads YNNKEL (reference sequence). The CDR3 extends over 15 amino acids. The DNA of the CDR3 is TGTGCCAGCAGCCCAGCGGGCAATAAGGGTCAGCCCCAGCATTTT. Its translation: CASSPAGNKGQPQHF.

The chain uses TRBV9 and TRBJ1-3, with a possible D match to TRBD1 (5 bases). Germline V gene lookup returns CDR1 SGDLS and CDR2 YYNGEE. This CDR3 spans 16 amino acids. Trimming took 1 base from V and 0 from J, leaving 11 bases between them. The CDR3 sequence is CASSVLDIISGNTIYF. CDR3 sequence (DNA): TGTGCCAGCAGCGTATTGGACATCATCTCTGGAAACACCATATATTTT.